Listed below are T cell receptor beta chains from one sample, sequenced in a study of T-cell memory formation after mild COVID-19. One entry per CDR3 protein, called by TCRdb with MiXCR from the 5' RACE reads. The sample records 280,000 or so distinct CDR3 sequences, less than 9.5% being singletons. The sequenced sample consisted of PBMCs or a T cell subset sorted from them (not recorded which). The receptors here all came from a young man who had mild COVID-19 (a few samples of this study predate the infection). Cell type and time point are not known. Both conserved end residues are part of each CDR3. Fields, in order: V gene, D gene, clone size, J gene, CDR3 protein, CDR3 DNA. D genes are given only for firm matches. Clone size is not always given. Where it is, it says once, few, many or a class for expanded clones.

>TRBV5-1|NA|many|TRBJ1-2
CASSLDRAGYTF
TGCGCCAGCAGCTTGGATCGGGCTGGCTACACCTTC
>TRBV12-3/TRBV12-4|NA|many|TRBJ1-1
CASSMEPLRSTEAFF
TGTGCCAGCAGTATGGAACCACTCAGGAGCACTGAAGCTTTCTTT
>TRBV4-1|NA|NA|TRBJ1-1
CASSRKTAAEAFF
TGCGCCAGCAGCCGAAAGACAGCAGCTGAAGCTTTCTTT
>TRBV28|NA|NA|TRBJ1-3
CASRVALSGNTIYF
TGTGCCAGCAGGGTGGCCCTCTCTGGAAACACCATATATTTT
>TRBV5-6|NA|NA|TRBJ1-2
CASSEESYGYTF
TGTGCCAGCAGCGAGGAATCCTATGGCTACACCTTC
>TRBV4-3|NA|few|TRBJ2-3
CASSQVAGRSQYF
TGCGCCAGCAGCCAAGTGGCCGGCCGGTCGCAGTATTTT
>TRBV7-9|TRBD1|few|TRBJ2-5
CASLQGPLETQYF
TGTGCCAGCTTACAGGGGCCGCTAGAGACCCAGTACTTC
>TRBV20-1|NA|NA|TRBJ1-2
CSARDRSGLYGYTF
TGCAGTGCTAGAGATCGATCAGGCTTATATGGCTACACCTTC
>TRBV4-1|TRBD2|few|TRBJ2-5
CASSQTGTSGGAAWETQYF
TGCGCCAGCAGCCAGACCGGGACTAGCGGGGGGGCGGCTTGGGAGACCCAGTACTTC
>TRBV15|NA|many|TRBJ2-2
CATPKLNTGELFF
TGTGCCACCCCAAAATTGAACACCGGGGAGCTGTTTTTT
>TRBV20-1|NA|NA|TRBJ2-3
CSASNSAKSTDTQYF
TGCAGTGCTAGCAACTCCGCAAAGAGCACAGATACGCAGTATTTT
>TRBV7-6|TRBD2|few|TRBJ2-2
CAGGGYTGELFF
TGTGCCGGGGGAGGGTACACCGGGGAGCTGTTTTTT
>TRBV5-4|NA|few|TRBJ2-5
CASSLMGGVAETQYF
TGTGCCAGCAGCTTGATGGGTGGGGTGGCGGAGACCCAGTACTTC
>TRBV24-1|NA|NA|TRBJ1-2
CATSDLQSLGYTF
TGTGCCACCAGTGATTTGCAATCTCTCGGCTACACCTTC
>TRBV19|NA|NA|TRBJ2-2
CASSIGSGFGELFF
TGTGCCAGTAGTATAGGATCCGGGTTCGGGGAGCTGTTTTTT
>TRBV7-2|NA|NA|TRBJ2-1
CASRSPGDSSYNEQFF
TGTGCCAGCAGGTCCCCCGGGGACTCCTCCTACAATGAGCAGTTCTTC
>TRBV6-2/TRBV6-3|NA|NA|TRBJ1-6
CASSFPRSPLHF
TGTGCCAGCAGTTTTCCTCGCTCACCCCTCCACTTT
>TRBV4-3|TRBD1|NA|TRBJ2-2
CASSLFITGTGTSSGDTGELFF
TGCGCCAGCAGCCTATTTATAACCGGGACAGGGACTTCCTCGGGGGACACCGGGGAGCTGTTTTTT
>TRBV7-2|NA|NA|TRBJ1-6
CASSSLKGQYNSPLHF
TGTGCCAGCAGCTCTCTCAAAGGACAGTATAATTCACCCCTCCACTTT